The rows below give T cell receptor beta chains drawn from one sample of a study of read filtering for tumor transcriptome and immune sequencing. TCRdb reprocessed the reads with MiXCR, giving one entry per CDR3 protein. The sample contains about 130,000 distinct CDR3 sequences, about an eighth of which appear only once. Sequenced sample: a population of CD138-negative cells sorted from bone marrow. The receptor source for this set is a donor over 35 with multiple myeloma. CDR3s include the opening cysteine and the closing phenylalanine or tryptophan. The D gene is left open where the match is weak. Rows may omit the clone size; those that give it use once, few, many or a size class.

V gene: TRBV7-9
J gene: TRBJ2-5
clone size: few
D gene: TRBD2
CDR3 DNA: TGTGCCAGCAGGGGGACTAGCGGAGAGACCCAGTACTTC
CDR3 protein: CASRGTSGETQYF

V gene: TRBV10-3
J gene: TRBJ2-1
clone size: many
D gene: NA
CDR3 DNA: TGTGCCATCAGTGAGTCCAGGGCTAGCCGGGCTTCCAATGAGCAGTTCTTC
CDR3 protein: CAISESRASRASNEQFF

V gene: TRBV20-1
J gene: TRBJ1-1
clone size: many
D gene: NA
CDR3 DNA: TGCAGTGCTAGAGGCCGGGGTTGGGACACTGAAGCTTTCTTT
CDR3 protein: CSARGRGWDTEAFF

V gene: TRBV28
J gene: TRBJ2-5
clone size: many
D gene: NA
CDR3 DNA: TGTGCCAGCACCCCCGGGGCAGAGACCCAGTACTTC
CDR3 protein: CASTPGAETQYF

V gene: TRBV11-2
J gene: TRBJ2-3
clone size: NA
D gene: NA
CDR3 DNA: TGTGCCAGCAGCCTGTTCGGGGGCCAAACAAGCGACACAGATACGCAGTATTTT
CDR3 protein: CASSLFGGQTSDTDTQYF

V gene: TRBV12-3/TRBV12-4
J gene: TRBJ2-6
clone size: many
D gene: NA
CDR3 DNA: TGTGCCAGTACAGGGCCTTTTAGCTCTGGGGCCAACGTCCTGACTTTC
CDR3 protein: CASTGPFSSGANVLTF

V gene: TRBV19
J gene: TRBJ2-7
clone size: few
D gene: NA
CDR3 DNA: TGTGCCAGTGCCCAGGACTCCCAGAACTACGAGCAGTACTTC
CDR3 protein: CASAQDSQNYEQYF

V gene: TRBV7-9
J gene: TRBJ2-6
clone size: few
D gene: NA
CDR3 DNA: TGTGCCAGCAGCCTATACTTAACAGGGTCTGGGGCCAACGTCCTGACTTTC
CDR3 protein: CASSLYLTGSGANVLTF

V gene: TRBV20-1
J gene: TRBJ2-7
clone size: many
D gene: TRBD2
CDR3 DNA: TGCAGTGCTCCGGGGGGGCTGAACGAGCAGTACTTC
CDR3 protein: CSAPGGLNEQYF

V gene: TRBV5-1
J gene: TRBJ2-3
clone size: many
D gene: NA
CDR3 DNA: TGCGCCAGCAGCAGCGAACCGGCCAGGATCACAGATACGCAGTATTTT
CDR3 protein: CASSSEPARITDTQYF

V gene: TRBV24-1
J gene: TRBJ2-2
clone size: many
D gene: TRBD2
CDR3 DNA: TGTGCCACCAGTGATCTAGCGGGAGAAGACGGGGAGCTGTTTTTT
CDR3 protein: CATSDLAGEDGELFF

V gene: TRBV20-1
J gene: TRBJ1-4
clone size: many
D gene: NA
CDR3 DNA: TGCAGTGCTAGACAGGGTGGGGAAAAACTGTTTTTT
CDR3 protein: CSARQGGEKLFF

V gene: TRBV29-1
J gene: TRBJ2-5
clone size: NA
D gene: NA
CDR3 DNA: TGCAGCACCAGGGACCAAGAGACCCAGTACTTC
CDR3 protein: CSTRDQETQYF

V gene: TRBV7-8
J gene: TRBJ2-2
clone size: many
D gene: NA
CDR3 DNA: TGTGCCAGCGGGTCCAGGGGGGTGGCCGGGGAGCTGTTTTTT
CDR3 protein: CASGSRGVAGELFF

V gene: TRBV6-5
J gene: TRBJ2-7
clone size: many
D gene: TRBD1
CDR3 DNA: TGTGCCAGCAGTGAGACGGACAGGCCTCTGGCGTACTTC
CDR3 protein: CASSETDRPLAYF

V gene: TRBV20-1
J gene: TRBJ2-7
clone size: many
D gene: NA
CDR3 DNA: TGCAGTGCCCAAGGAGGTTCCATCCTCTACGAGCAGTACTTC
CDR3 protein: CSAQGGSILYEQYF

V gene: TRBV7-2
J gene: TRBJ2-1
clone size: many
D gene: TRBD2
CDR3 DNA: TGTGCCAGCAGCTTAGATGGTAGCGGGACGTCAACCTACAATGAGCAGTTCTTC
CDR3 protein: CASSLDGSGTSTYNEQFF

V gene: TRBV9
J gene: TRBJ2-1
clone size: many
D gene: NA
CDR3 DNA: TGTGCCAGCAGCGTAGCTCCCGACACGAAGGGAGGTGAGCAGTTCTTC
CDR3 protein: CASSVAPDTKGGEQFF

V gene: TRBV6-5
J gene: TRBJ2-1
clone size: many
D gene: TRBD1
CDR3 DNA: TGTGCCAGCAAACCCGGGACAGGGGGTTTGGGTGAGCAGTTCTTC
CDR3 protein: CASKPGTGGLGEQFF

V gene: TRBV7-9
J gene: TRBJ1-1
clone size: many
D gene: NA
CDR3 DNA: TGTGCCAGCAGCGGCGGCGGGGTACGGAACACTGAAGCTTTCTTT
CDR3 protein: CASSGGGVRNTEAFF

V gene: TRBV14
J gene: TRBJ1-1
clone size: many
D gene: NA
CDR3 DNA: TGTGCCAGCAGCCAAGAGAAGGGGACTGAAGCTTTCTTT
CDR3 protein: CASSQEKGTEAFF

V gene: TRBV5-1
J gene: TRBJ2-1
clone size: many
D gene: TRBD1
CDR3 DNA: TGCGCCAGCAGCCCTGGGACAGGGGGCTTCGATGAGCAGTTCTTC
CDR3 protein: CASSPGTGGFDEQFF

V gene: TRBV5-1
J gene: TRBJ1-4
clone size: NA
D gene: TRBD1
CDR3 DNA: TGTGCCAGCAGCTTCCTTGGGACAGGGAATGAAAAACTGTTTTTT
CDR3 protein: CASSFLGTGNEKLFF

V gene: TRBV15
J gene: TRBJ2-1
clone size: NA
D gene: NA
CDR3 DNA: TGTGCCACCAGCAGAGCGGAGCGAATCTCTGAGCAGTTCTTC
CDR3 protein: CATSRAERISEQFF

V gene: TRBV20-1
J gene: TRBJ2-7
clone size: many
D gene: TRBD2
CDR3 DNA: TGCAGTGCTATTGTGGCGGGAGGGCCTTCGAAGATCTACGAGCAGTACTTC
CDR3 protein: CSAIVAGGPSKIYEQYF

V gene: TRBV20-1
J gene: TRBJ2-1
clone size: many
D gene: NA
CDR3 DNA: TGCAGTGCTAGACCCCCAGGGGGACTAGGGCTTGGTGAGCAGTTCTTC
CDR3 protein: CSARPPGGLGLGEQFF

V gene: TRBV6-2/TRBV6-3
J gene: TRBJ1-1
clone size: many
D gene: NA
CDR3 DNA: TGTGCCAGCAGTTACTCTAGGCAGGGGAACACTGAAGCTTTCTTT
CDR3 protein: CASSYSRQGNTEAFF

V gene: TRBV11-2
J gene: TRBJ2-1
clone size: many
D gene: TRBD2
CDR3 DNA: TGTGCCAGCAGCTCCCGAGCGGGAGGGACGAATGAGCAGTTCTTC
CDR3 protein: CASSSRAGGTNEQFF

V gene: TRBV6-1
J gene: TRBJ2-1
clone size: many
D gene: NA
CDR3 DNA: TGTGCCAGCAGTTTAGCGCCGAGCTCCTACAATGAGCAGTTCTTC
CDR3 protein: CASSLAPSSYNEQFF

V gene: TRBV4-1
J gene: TRBJ1-6
clone size: many
D gene: NA
CDR3 DNA: TGCGCCAGCAGCCAAAGGACAGATAATTCACCCCTCCACTTT
CDR3 protein: CASSQRTDNSPLHF

V gene: TRBV30
J gene: TRBJ2-5
clone size: NA
D gene: TRBD1
CDR3 DNA: TGTGCCTGGACAACCGGGACAGGGGGAGAGACCCAGTACTTC
CDR3 protein: CAWTTGTGGETQYF

V gene: TRBV5-6
J gene: TRBJ2-6
clone size: NA
D gene: NA
CDR3 DNA: TGTGCCAGCAGCAGGCAGAGCTCTGGGGCCAACGTCCTGACTTTC
CDR3 protein: CASSRQSSGANVLTF

V gene: TRBV3-1
J gene: TRBJ2-3
clone size: few
D gene: TRBD2
CDR3 DNA: TGTGCCAGCAGCCCGGGGACTAGCGGGTCCTGGGCAGATACGCAGTATTTT
CDR3 protein: CASSPGTSGSWADTQYF

V gene: TRBV12-3/TRBV12-4
J gene: TRBJ1-1
clone size: many
D gene: NA
CDR3 DNA: TGTGCCAGCAGTTCGTGGCAGGCGGTAGGGAACACTGAAGCTTTCTTT
CDR3 protein: CASSSWQAVGNTEAFF

V gene: TRBV7-2
J gene: TRBJ2-7
clone size: many
D gene: NA
CDR3 DNA: TGTGCCAGCAGCTCCCCGGCAGTTAACTTGGGCGAGCAGTACTTC
CDR3 protein: CASSSPAVNLGEQYF

V gene: TRBV29-1
J gene: TRBJ2-1
clone size: many
D gene: TRBD2
CDR3 DNA: TGCAGCGTTGAAGATAGGTCGGGACTAGCGGGAGCGATAGATGAGCAGTTCTTC
CDR3 protein: CSVEDRSGLAGAIDEQFF

V gene: TRBV20-1
J gene: TRBJ1-1
clone size: many
D gene: NA
CDR3 DNA: TGCAGTGCGGCGCGGGGGGATGCGAACACTGAAGCTTTCTTT
CDR3 protein: CSAARGDANTEAFF

V gene: TRBV29-1
J gene: TRBJ2-3
clone size: many
D gene: NA
CDR3 DNA: TGCAGCGTTGCGGGGAGCCTCACAGATACGCAGTATTTT
CDR3 protein: CSVAGSLTDTQYF

V gene: TRBV15
J gene: TRBJ2-5
clone size: NA
D gene: NA
CDR3 DNA: TGTGCCACCAGCAGAGGGCAGGGGGAGGAAGAGGCCCAGTACTTC
CDR3 protein: CATSRGQGEEEAQYF

V gene: TRBV19
J gene: TRBJ1-2
clone size: many
D gene: NA
CDR3 DNA: TGTGCCAGTAGTACCGGAAAACAGAGTAACTATGGCTACACCTTC
CDR3 protein: CASSTGKQSNYGYTF

V gene: TRBV30
J gene: TRBJ2-1
clone size: many
D gene: TRBD2
CDR3 DNA: TGTGCCTGGAGTGTACTCTCTAGCGGGTTAGATGAGCAGTTCTTC
CDR3 protein: CAWSVLSSGLDEQFF

V gene: TRBV7-2
J gene: TRBJ2-7
clone size: many
D gene: NA
CDR3 DNA: TGTGCCAGCAGCTCGGGGATTGGGACTTACTACGAGCAGTACTTC
CDR3 protein: CASSSGIGTYYEQYF

V gene: TRBV3-1
J gene: TRBJ2-7
clone size: NA
D gene: TRBD2
CDR3 DNA: TGTGCCAGCAGCCCACCCGGGACTAGCGGGAGGGCTATCGGCTACGAGCAGTACTTC
CDR3 protein: CASSPPGTSGRAIGYEQYF

V gene: TRBV3-1
J gene: TRBJ1-5
clone size: many
D gene: NA
CDR3 DNA: TGTGCCAGCAGCCAAGATTTGACAGACAATCACCCCCAGCATTTT
CDR3 protein: CASSQDLTDNHPQHF

V gene: TRBV6-5
J gene: TRBJ1-1
clone size: many
D gene: NA
CDR3 DNA: TGTGCCAGCAGTTACAGACCTAACACTGAAGCTTTCTTT
CDR3 protein: CASSYRPNTEAFF

V gene: TRBV20-1
J gene: TRBJ1-1
clone size: NA
D gene: TRBD1
CDR3 DNA: TGCAGTGCCATACGGGACAGGGCCTACACTGAAGCTTTCTTT
CDR3 protein: CSAIRDRAYTEAFF

V gene: TRBV12-3/TRBV12-4
J gene: TRBJ1-1
clone size: many
D gene: NA
CDR3 DNA: TGTGCCAGTTCGCCCAGGAACACTGAAGCTTTCTTT
CDR3 protein: CASSPRNTEAFF

V gene: TRBV4-2
J gene: TRBJ2-1
clone size: many
D gene: NA
CDR3 DNA: TGTGCCAGCAGCCAAGATAGTGTTGGGGGGGGCCTGATCAATGAGCAGTTCTTC
CDR3 protein: CASSQDSVGGGLINEQFF

V gene: TRBV20-1
J gene: TRBJ1-5
clone size: many
D gene: NA
CDR3 DNA: TGCAGTGCTAGAGACCCCACGCCTGTCGGCCAGCCCCAGCATTTT
CDR3 protein: CSARDPTPVGQPQHF

V gene: TRBV20-1
J gene: TRBJ2-1
clone size: many
D gene: TRBD1
CDR3 DNA: TGCAGTGCTAGAGACACGGACAGGCTGAGCTCCTACAATGAGCAGTTCTTC
CDR3 protein: CSARDTDRLSSYNEQFF

V gene: TRBV19
J gene: TRBJ1-5
clone size: many
D gene: NA
CDR3 DNA: TGTGCCAGTAGTATGACAGGAGGAAGGGCCTTGCATCAGCCCCAGCATTTT
CDR3 protein: CASSMTGGRALHQPQHF